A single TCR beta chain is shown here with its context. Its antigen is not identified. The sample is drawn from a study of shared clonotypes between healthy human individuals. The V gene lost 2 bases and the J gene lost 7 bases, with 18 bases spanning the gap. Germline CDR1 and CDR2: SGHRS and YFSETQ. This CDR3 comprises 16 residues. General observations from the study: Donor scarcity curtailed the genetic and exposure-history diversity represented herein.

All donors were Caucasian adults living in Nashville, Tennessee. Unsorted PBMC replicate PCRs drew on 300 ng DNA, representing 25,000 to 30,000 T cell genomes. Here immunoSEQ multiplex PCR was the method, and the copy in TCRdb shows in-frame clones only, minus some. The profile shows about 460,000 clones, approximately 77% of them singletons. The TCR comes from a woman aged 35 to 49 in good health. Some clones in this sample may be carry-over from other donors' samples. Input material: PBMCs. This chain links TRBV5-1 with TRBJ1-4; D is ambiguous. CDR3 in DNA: TGCGCCAGCAGCTTTTCCTCGGCCCTACGTCGTGAAAAACTGTTTTTT. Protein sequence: CASSFSSALRREKLFF. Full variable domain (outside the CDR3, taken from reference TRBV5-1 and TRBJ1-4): KAGVTQTPRYLIKTRGQQVTLSCSPISGHRSVSWYQQTPGQGLQFLFEYFSETQRNKGNFPGRFSGRQFSNSRSEMNVSTLELGDSALYLCASSFSSALRREKLFFGSGTQLSVL.